Described below is a single TCR beta chain sequence and its context. The data were obtained in a study of circulating and synovial CD4+ cells in juvenile arthritis. The protocol was immunoSEQ multiplex PCR, while the TCRdb copy is restricted to in-frame clones and leaves out a portion. The data show about 39,000 clones, roughly 94% seen once. Per the germline V gene, CDR1 is MNHEY and CDR2 is SMNVEV (reference sequence). The CDR3 covers 17 residues. After removal of 5 bases from V and 3 bases from J, the junction contained 12 bases not matched to a gene. Samples derive from patients with active juvenile idiopathic arthritis.

The V gene is TRBV27, the J gene TRBJ2-1; 8 nucleotides align to TRBD1. Sequencing was carried out using CD4+ T cells from blood. This clonotype was obtained from a human donor with juvenile idiopathic arthritis. In DNA form, the CDR3 reads TGTGCCAGCAGTGCCGACAGGGGTTGGGGGGACTACAATGAGCAGTTCTTC. As protein: CASSADRGWGDYNEQFF.